The present TCR beta chain was sequenced within a study of beta chain features in type 1 diabetes. Findings and limits, study-wide: In every one of the four CD4+ subsets, TCRB CDR3s were moderately but significantly shorter in Type 1 diabetes patients.

Sequenced material consisted of expressed TCRB transcripts (all of the isolated RNA was reverse transcribed). TCRdb keeps only in-frame clones here, not all; method: immunoSEQ multiplex PCR. The sample holds around 56,000 clones; approximately 52% are singletons and the top ten take around 2.5%. Remarks on this clone: The antigen remains unidentified.

Trimming stripped 2 bases from V and 3 bases from J, with 9 bases between. This CDR3 is 13 amino acids long. Germline values: CDR1 SGHNT, CDR2 YYREEE (reference sequence). The genes are TRBV5-4 and TRBJ2-7; D gene uncertain. The receptor was isolated from a woman in her forties with type 1 diabetes. The sample was Tregs from blood. CDR3 nucleotide sequence: TGTGCCAGCAGCTTAGGCTCAGGCTACGAGCAGTACTTC. This sequence encodes CASSLGSGYEQYF.